Sequencing of this T cell receptor (beta chain) was carried out in a study of prognosis after radiotherapy for stage I lung cancer. This clonotype counts as medium-sized. The antigen remains unidentified. The CDR3 totals 14 residues. V trimming: 4 bases; J trimming: 3 bases; junction bases outside the gene matches: 6. Germline-derived CDR1 and CDR2 are SGHRS and YFSETQ. The study's findings and limits: Tumor specificity was not determined for the expanded TCR clones.

Genomic DNA provided the template from which TCR beta CDR3 was amplified by two-round multiplex PCR. First-round PCR amplification was performed with primers specific to each TRBV and TRBJ gene. TCRdb processed the multiplex PCR reads anew with MiXCR; each CDR3 protein has one entry. The sample records around 19,000 distinct CDR3 sequences, less than 70% being singletons. This TCR came from a donor at least 50 years old with non-small cell lung cancer. The source was PBMCs, collected before or after stereotactic body radiation therapy (not recorded which). This chain connects TRBV5-1 to TRBJ1-2; 7 nucleotides match TRBD1. The CDR3 DNA reads TGCGCCAGCAGCCCGGGGACAGAATACTATGGCTACACCTTC. It codes for CASSPGTEYYGYTF. The whole variable domain, filled in from reference TRBV5-1 and TRBJ1-2, reads KAGVTQTPRYLIKTRGQQVTLSCSPISGHRSVSWYQQTPGQGLQFLFEYFSETQRNKGNFPGRFSGRQFSNSRSEMNVSTLELGDSALYLCASSPGTEYYGYTFGSGTRLTVV.